This TCR beta chain emerged from a study of T-cell memory formation after mild COVID-19. Study information: Clusters were largely donor specific. Regarding the study as a whole: Researchers could not confirm that second-wave clones peaking on day 37 targeted SARS-CoV-2. In pre-infection memory, a portion of responding clones appeared, which suggested that cross-reactive memory joined.

5'RACE, which relied on constant-segment primers, yielded TCR alpha and TCR beta cDNA libraries carrying sample barcodes and UMIs. TCRdb used MiXCR to reprocess the 5' RACE reads, holding one entry per CDR3 protein. The sample has 100,000 to 150,000 distinct CDR3 sequences, roughly 15% seen once; the top ten hold about 15%. Only a few counts were recorded for this clonotype. Its antigen remains unknown. Trimming pared 1 base from V and 5 bases from J, leaving 20 bases between. The CDR3 is made up of 17 amino acids. Germline V gene data show CDR1 as SGHVS and CDR2 as FNYEAQ. The sequence derives from an adult woman who had mild COVID-19 (a few samples of this study predate the infection). Cell type and time point are not known. This chain links TRBV7-6 with TRBJ2-5; D possibly matches TRBD1 or TRBD2 (6 bases each). Specimen: PBMCs or a T cell subset sorted from them (not recorded which). Here the CDR3 DNA reads TGTGCCAGCAGCTTAGGTCTGGGGGGCCGAATGGCGGAGACCCAGTACTTC. Translated, it gives CASSLGLGGRMAETQYF.